Described below is a single T cell receptor (beta chain) sequence and its context. The table lists this clonotype with many counts. Its specific antigen is unknown. No qualities accompany the bases; no much larger clone lies one base away. The sample originates from a study of neurological immune-mediated disorders (dated by TCRdb to the late 2010s). Study-level background: Using UMI-based sequencing, the study compared peripheral blood TCR-beta repertoires from patients with HTLV-I-associated myelopathy (HAM/TSP), patients with multiple sclerosis, and healthy controls. The 95 to 110 TCR-beta libraries covered PBMC samples along with longitudinal samples, technical triplicates, and paired sorted CD4+ and CD8+ T-cell subsets. The cohort comprised roughly 69 subjects: roughly 14 HAM/TSP patients, approximately 34 multiple sclerosis patients and 20 or so healthy controls.

Study-level results and caveats: The highest TCR clonal expansion was observed in HAM/TSP patients, whereas the lowest was observed in MS patients, even when compared with healthy controls. Expanded clones from different subjects shared no identical CDR3 amino acid sequences, which suggests that TCR-beta repertoires were private in all groups.

cDNA synthesis used template-switch 5'RACE with a primer carrying a 10-nucleotide random unique molecular identifier tagging each TCR transcript. Each sequencing run produced over 170 million TCR-beta sequences covering 15-18 subjects. The RNeasy kit was used to extract total RNA. Using the KAPA Real-time Library Amplification kit, TCR-beta VDJ regions were amplified with primers for the TCR constant region and the 5'RACE anchor. A first PCR added sample indexes and Illumina adaptors, after which a second PCR increased the library yield. After Ampure bead purification, the roughly 650 bp TCR product was size-selected on a 2% E-gel SizeSelection system. Before pooling, library quality was checked on a Bioanalyzer, concentration was measured with Qubit, and libraries were quantified with the Kapa Library Quantification kit. Paired-end 2 x 150 bp sequencing of the libraries was performed on an Illumina HiSeq 2500. To increase sequence diversity, about 25-31% phiX was spiked into each library pool. Processing in the source paper ran as follows. The quality-filtered reads were processed with the UMI-based MiGEC pipeline, whose error correction step removed more than 80% of the raw TCR sequences. IMGT germline references were used for alignment of VDJ genes, and clonotypes were defined by a unique CDR3 amino acid sequence together with V-J genes. Clonal expansion, Shannon diversity and CDR3 relatedness (CalcPairwiseDistances, ClusterSamples) were evaluated with VDJtools, and phylogenetic trees were built with CLCbio workbench. Using coefficient-of-variation modelling across technical triplicates, the study counted a clone as expanded if it had at least 8 unique UMIs. The public reads were reprocessed in TCRdb via fastp at Q25 and MiXCR, keeping in-frame beta chains. Rows are combined by CDR3 protein, so each entry shows the most common genes and DNA. It is TCRdb's table, rather than the study itself, that gives the V and J calls and clone size. This sample has more than 45,000 distinct CDR3 sequences in its table, and 9% to 12% of those were observed once. The biggest ten clones account for approximately 21% of the sample.

For unsorted PBMC libraries, 2 million PBMCs were used after storage in RNAlater at -80 degrees C until RNA extraction. Peripheral blood was subjected to Ficoll-Hypaque density gradient centrifugation to isolate PBMCs, which were then cryopreserved in liquid nitrogen. V loses 9 bases, J loses 2 bases, and the germline ends lie 13 bases apart. Measured from the cysteine to the phenylalanine, the CDR3 is 13 residues long. Left in the record is the CDR3 DNA by itself, 39 bases read in frame from the first base. CDR1 and CDR2 (LNHNV, YYDKDF) derive from the germline V gene (reference sequence). This sequence uses TRBV15 and TRBJ1-1; TRBD1 might be the D gene, on 6 matching bases. The origin of this receptor is a woman aged 40 to 55 with HTLV-1-associated myelopathy (HAM/TSP). Specimen: PBMCs. CDR3 protein: CATGGQINTEAFF. DNA sequence: TGTGCCACAGGCGGACAGATTAACACTGAAGCTTTCTTT. With all but the CDR3 taken from the reference TRBV15 and TRBJ1-1 genes, the full variable domain is: DAMVIQNPRYQVTQFGKPVTLSCSQTLNHNVMYWYQQKSSQAPKLLFHYYDKDFNNEADTPDNFQSRRPNTSFCFLDIRSPGLGDTAMYLCATGGQINTEAFFGQGTRLTVV.